These 7 T cell receptor beta chains originate from one sample sequenced in a study of CD8 T cells in Susac syndrome. An amount of RNA that ranged from roughly 0.5 to 1 ug was reverse transcribed with random hexamers. TCRdb processed the immunoSEQ multiplex PCR reads anew with MiXCR; each CDR3 protein has one entry. The table lists about 89,000 distinct CDR3 sequences, approximately 95% of them singletons. Specimen: CD8+ T cells from PBMCs. The receptors were sampled from a human donor in good health.

The rearrangement links TRBV6-5 to TRBJ1-5; no firm D call. CDR1 and CDR2 from the germline V gene are MNHEY and SVGAGI. The germline V and J ends were trimmed by 8 bases and 3 bases, with 17 bases remaining between them. There are 15 residues in the CDR3. CDR3 in amino acids: CASSPGSGVNQPQHF. The CDR3 DNA reads as TGTGCCAGCTCCCCCGGGTCCGGGGTCAATCAGCCCCAGCATTTT.

The chain links TRBV30 to TRBJ2-3; perhaps TRBD1 as D (6 bases). Germline V gene sequence: CDR1 GTSNPN, CDR2 SVGIG (reference sequence). Trimming pared 0 bases from V and 5 bases from J, leaving 15 bases between. The CDR3 has 15 amino acids. In DNA, the CDR3 is TGTGCCTGGAGTGTAGCGCCAGGGGCAGTAGATACGCAGTATTTT. This sequence encodes CAWSVAPGAVDTQYF.

The chain employs TRBV7-6 and TRBJ2-7, with 11 bases that match TRBD2. CDR1 SGHVS and CDR2 FNYEAQ come from the germline V gene. V lost 2 bases to trimming and J lost 6 bases; unmatched junction nucleotides: 9. This CDR3 spans 16 amino acids. For the CDR3, the DNA is TGTGCCAGCAGCTTATCGCTAGCGGGGGGTCCGGGCGAGCAGTACTTC. Its protein product is CASSLSLAGGPGEQYF.

This clonotype was seen a few times. The chain employs TRBV6-5 and TRBJ2-7, with 10 nucleotides matching TRBD2. CDR3 length: 16 amino acids. Germline V gives CDR1 MNHEY, CDR2 SVGAGI. The V segment lost 4 bases and the J segment 0 bases; nucleotides outside the gene matches: 6. In DNA, the CDR3 is TGTGCCAGCAGTTCTCCGGGACTAGCGAGCTCCTACGAGCAGTACTTC. Translating gives CASSSPGLASSYEQYF.

The rearrangement joins TRBV6-6 to TRBJ2-5; weak D call: TRBD2 (5 bases). CDR3 size: 14 residues. CDR1 and CDR2 from the germline V gene are MNHNY and SVGAGI (reference sequence). V was shortened by 2 bases and J by 5 bases, with 12 bases between the two germline ends. The CDR3 DNA follows: TGTGCCAGCAGTTACCGAGAGGGAAGCGAGACCCAGTACTTC. This sequence encodes CASSYREGSETQYF.

V usage is TRBV5-1 and J usage is TRBJ2-3; TRBD2 agrees at 8 bases. This CDR3 is 16 amino acids long. The V segment lost 4 bases and the J segment 3 bases; nucleotides outside the gene matches: 10. CDR1 and CDR2 from the germline V gene are SGHRS and YFSETQ. CDR3 coding DNA: TGCGCCAGCAGCCCGGTCGGTAGCGGGGTTACAGATACGCAGTATTTT. This codes for CASSPVGSGVTDTQYF.

The chain joins TRBV4-2 to TRBJ2-7, with TRBD2 matching over 13 bases. This CDR3 region has 16 residues. Trimming removed 0 bases from V and 1 base from J; junction bases left unmatched: 0. Germline V gene data show CDR1 as LGHNA and CDR2 as YNFKEQ. CDR3 protein: CASSQEGLAGSYEQYF. The CDR3 nucleotides are TGTGCCAGCAGCCAAGAGGGACTAGCGGGGTCCTACGAGCAGTACTTC.